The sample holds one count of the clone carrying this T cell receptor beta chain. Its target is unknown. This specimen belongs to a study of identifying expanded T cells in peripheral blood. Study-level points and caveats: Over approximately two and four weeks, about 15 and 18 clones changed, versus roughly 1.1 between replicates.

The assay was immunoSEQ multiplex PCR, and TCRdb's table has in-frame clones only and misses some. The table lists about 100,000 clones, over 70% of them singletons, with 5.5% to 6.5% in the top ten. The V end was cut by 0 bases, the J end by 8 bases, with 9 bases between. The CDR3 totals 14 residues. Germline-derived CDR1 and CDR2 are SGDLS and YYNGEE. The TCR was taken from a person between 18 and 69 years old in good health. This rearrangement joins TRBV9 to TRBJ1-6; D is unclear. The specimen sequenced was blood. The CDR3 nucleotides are TGTGCCAGCAGCGTAGGTCGTGGGTATTCACCCCTCCACTTT. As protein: CASSVGRGYSPLHF. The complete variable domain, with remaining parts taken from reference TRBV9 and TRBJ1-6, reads DSGVTQTPKHLITATGQRVTLRCSPRSGDLSVYWYQQSLDQGLQFLIQYYNGEERAKGNILERFSAQQFPDLHSELNLSSLELGDSALYFCASSVGRGYSPLHFGNGTRLTVT.